This T cell receptor (beta chain) was sequenced in a study of cytomegalovirus exposure and HLA in healthy donors. Study-wide results and limits: In the 95 to 150 validation repertoires, a later analysis found that first-cohort TCR clusters tended to co-occur.

Some clones are missing from TCRdb's copy, which holds only in-frame ones; the method was immunoSEQ multiplex PCR. This sample has over 200,000 clones; 90% occur once, and the top ten carry approximately 3.1%. Comments on this clone: The antigen remains undetermined.

Germline values: CDR1 SGHRS, CDR2 YFSETQ. V lost 0 bases and J lost 7, with 11 bases in between. The CDR3 is 13 amino acids. Source material: PBMCs. This clonotype was obtained from a woman in her 30s in good health and CMV-seronegative. V and J are TRBV5-1 and TRBJ2-7; D is possibly TRBD2 (6 bases). This chain's CDR3 is CASSLAIREEQYF. The CDR3 DNA reads TGCGCCAGCAGCTTGGCCATCCGGGAGGAGCAGTACTTC.